This TCR beta chain derives from a study of radiotherapy plus CTLA-4 blockade in lung cancer. Only in-frame clones appear in the TCRdb table, and some are missing; sequencing was by immunoSEQ multiplex PCR. Here the sample spans over 85,000 clones, around nine tenths being singletons. Trimming took 4 bases from V and 6 from J; bases not matched to a gene: 13. The CDR3 totals 19 residues. Germline V gene data show CDR1 as LGHNA and CDR2 as YNFKEQ. The rearrangement joins TRBV4-2 to TRBJ2-2; 14 bases agree with TRBD2. This TCR was sampled from a human donor with non-small cell lung cancer that progressed on radiotherapy plus ipilimumab. The sample was peripheral blood, taken from a patient treated with radiotherapy plus ipilimumab. CDR3 protein: CASSPSGLAGVAGSGELFF. The CDR3 nucleotides read TGTGCCAGCAGCCCGTCGGGACTAGCGGGAGTCGCGGGGTCCGGGGAGCTGTTTTTT.